This T cell receptor beta chain was sequenced in a study of cytomegalovirus exposure and HLA in healthy donors. The germline CDR1 and CDR2 sequences are LNHDA and SQIVND (reference sequence). The V end was cut by 0 bases, the J end by 0 bases, with 9 bases between. The CDR3 loop spans 16 amino acids. PCR primers comprised 60 Vbeta and 13 Jbeta primers. Some clones are missing from TCRdb's copy, which holds only in-frame ones; the method was immunoSEQ multiplex PCR. The sample has about 160,000 clones, 65% to 85% seen once. Study findings and constraints: Excluded: some indistinguishable V segments such as TRBV6-2 and TRBV6-3. Being productive about 90% or about 30% of the time was typical of most TCR beta V segments in an earlier analysis. Reports described diagnosis of cytomegalovirus status by the classifier as highly specific and sensitive. A highly shared variant cluster was judged a likely technical artifact.

Regarding this clone: Its antigen remains unknown.

The sample was PBMCs. This chain connects TRBV19 to TRBJ1-3; no clear D gene. The receptor was derived from a boy between 2 and 15 years old in good health and CMV-seronegative. The CDR3 DNA reads as TGTGCCAGTAGTATAGAGGGCAGGCGCTCTGGAAACACCATATATTTT. This translates into CASSIEGRRSGNTIYF.